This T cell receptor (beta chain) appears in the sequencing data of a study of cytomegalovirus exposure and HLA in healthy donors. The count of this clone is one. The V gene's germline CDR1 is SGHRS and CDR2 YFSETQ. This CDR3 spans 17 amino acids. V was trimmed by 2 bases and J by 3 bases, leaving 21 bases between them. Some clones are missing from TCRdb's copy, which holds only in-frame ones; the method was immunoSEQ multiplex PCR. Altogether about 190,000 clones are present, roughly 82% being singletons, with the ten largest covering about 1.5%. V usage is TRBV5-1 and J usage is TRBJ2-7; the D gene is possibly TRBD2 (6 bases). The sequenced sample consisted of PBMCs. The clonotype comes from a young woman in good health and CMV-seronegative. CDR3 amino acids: CASSLGGLGRGIYEQYF. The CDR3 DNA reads TGCGCCAGCAGCTTAGGTGGCTTGGGACGGGGGATCTACGAGCAGTACTTC.